This TCR beta chain was captured in a study of cytomegalovirus exposure and HLA in healthy donors. PCR primers comprised 60 Vbeta and 13 Jbeta primers. Some clones are missing from TCRdb's copy, which holds only in-frame ones; the method was immunoSEQ multiplex PCR. The sample holds 150,000 to 200,000 clones, 81% seen once. The J segment lost 6 bases and the V segment lost 8 bases, leaving 12 bases of the junction unmatched. The CDR3 runs 15 residues. Germline assignment: CDR1 SGHTA and CDR2 FQGNSA. V usage is TRBV7-2 and J usage is TRBJ2-5, with 10 bases aligning to TRBD2. This sequence was found in a man aged 18 to 35 in good health and CMV-seronegative. Sequenced input: PBMCs. This CDR3 reads CASALRSGGEKTQYF. CDR3 in DNA: TGTGCCAGCGCACTAAGAAGCGGGGGGGAAAAGACCCAGTACTTC.